A selection of T cell receptor beta chains follows, all from one sample in a study of T cell responses to AZD1222 COVID-19 vaccine. TCRdb's table, derived via immunoSEQ multiplex PCR, lists solely in-frame clones and lacks some. The data contain roughly 100,000 clones, about 93% of them singletons. The sample in question was peripheral blood, obtained on day 0 of AZD1222 vaccination. The receptors stem from an adult in good health. Each CDR3 is given with its conserved first and last residue. D genes are given only for firm matches. Where a row states a size, it is once, few, many or the class of an expanded clone; other rows omit it.

j_gene,len,abundance,v_gene,d_gene,CDR3aa,CDR3nt
TRBJ1-5,13,.,TRBV7-3,.,CASSLAANQPQHF,TGTGCCAGCAGCTTAGCAGCTAATCAGCCCCAGCATTTT
TRBJ2-5,15,.,TRBV5-4,TRBD2,CASSPDVAGEETQYF,TGTGCCAGCTCCCCCGATGTAGCGGGAGAAGAGACCCAGTACTTC
TRBJ1-6,14,.,TRBV5-1,.,CASSFLENNSPLHF,TGCGCCAGCAGCTTTTTAGAAAATAATTCACCCCTCCACTTT
TRBJ2-1,17,.,TRBV21-1,.,CASSKGRETGGYNEQFF,TGTGCCAGCAGCAAAGGAAGGGAGACAGGGGGCTACAATGAGCAGTTCTTC
TRBJ1-2,14,.,TRBV5-6,TRBD1,CASSPGQGIRGYTF,TGTGCCAGCAGCCCGGGACAGGGTATACGTGGCTACACCTTC
TRBJ2-5,15,.,TRBV9,.,CASSVDPSEQETQYF,TGTGCCAGCAGCGTAGATCCTAGCGAGCAAGAGACCCAGTACTTC
TRBJ1-1,17,once,TRBV28,TRBD1,CASRPTTGRMLNTEAFF,TGTGCCAGCAGACCCACGACAGGGAGGATGCTGAACACTGAAGCTTTCTTT
TRBJ2-2,13,once,TRBV28,.,CASRSTGFGELFF,TGTGCCAGCAGATCTACAGGGTTCGGGGAGCTGTTTTTT
TRBJ2-7,13,.,TRBV6-5,TRBD2,CASSRASGYEQYF,TGTGCCAGCAGCCGAGCTAGCGGCTACGAGCAGTACTTC
TRBJ2-3,15,.,TRBV9,.,CASSQGRDLGDTQYF,TGTGCCAGCAGCCAAGGACGGGACCTAGGGGATACGCAGTATTTT
TRBJ2-1,17,.,TRBV19,TRBD1,CASSTIGWDRGYNEQFF,TGTGCCAGTAGCACAATTGGGTGGGACAGGGGGTACAATGAGCAGTTCTTC
TRBJ2-1,15,.,TRBV4-2,TRBD2,CASSPGLGSYNEQFF,TGTGCCAGCAGCCCGGGACTAGGGTCATACAATGAGCAGTTCTTC
TRBJ2-1,15,once,TRBV15,TRBD2,CATSNFGRAYNEQFF,TGTGCCACCAGCAACTTCGGGAGGGCCTACAATGAGCAGTTCTTC
TRBJ2-7,13,.,TRBV2,.,CASSGDPPPEQYF,TGTGCCAGCAGTGGGGACCCCCCGCCCGAGCAGTACTTC
TRBJ1-1,13,.,TRBV9,TRBD1,CASSHTGETEAFF,TGTGCCAGCAGCCACACAGGGGAAACTGAAGCTTTCTTT
TRBJ1-2,17,.,TRBV6-1,.,CASSEGWRRTVDYGYTF,TGTGCCAGCAGTGAAGGTTGGCGAAGAACAGTTGACTATGGCTACACCTTC
TRBJ1-2,14,once,TRBV19,.,CASLGLSGRYGYTF,TGTGCCAGTCTAGGGCTCTCGGGTCGGTATGGCTACACCTTC
TRBJ1-3,16,.,TRBV4-3,.,CASSQEPTVLGNTIYF,TGCGCCAGCAGCCAAGAACCGACGGTACTTGGAAACACCATATATTTT
TRBJ2-1,15,.,TRBV28,TRBD2,CASIQTSGGDNEQFF,TGTGCCAGCATTCAGACTAGCGGGGGGGACAATGAGCAGTTCTTC
TRBJ2-7,13,once,TRBV20-1,TRBD2,CSASSGRRYEQYF,TGCAGTGCCAGTTCCGGGAGGCGGTACGAGCAGTACTTC
TRBJ1-1,13,.,TRBV9,.,CASSLLMNTEAFF,TGTGCCAGCAGCTTACTCATGAACACTGAAGCTTTCTTT
TRBJ2-2,13,.,TRBV2,.,CASERTVTGELFF,TGTGCCAGCGAAAGGACTGTGACCGGGGAGCTGTTTTTT
TRBJ2-5,13,.,TRBV30,.,CAWSQDQQETQYF,TGTGCCTGGAGCCAGGACCAACAAGAGACCCAGTACTTC
TRBJ1-2,12,.,TRBV12-5,.,CASGLSQGGYTF,TGTGCTAGTGGTTTGTCCCAGGGTGGCTACACCTTC
TRBJ1-3,16,.,TRBV5-1,TRBD1,CASSFSGTGSGNTIYF,TGCGCCAGCAGCTTTTCCGGGACAGGGTCGGGAAACACCATATATTTT
TRBJ2-1,13,.,TRBV5-5,.,CASSLYGVLEQFF,TGTGCCAGCAGCTTGTATGGGGTACTTGAGCAGTTCTTC
TRBJ2-1,15,.,TRBV5-4,.,CASSGGLRGDNEQFF,TGTGCCAGCAGCGGCGGACTAAGAGGGGACAATGAGCAGTTCTTC
TRBJ1-2,11,.,TRBV29-1,TRBD1,CSVSGTAGYTF,TGCAGCGTTTCCGGGACAGCCGGCTACACCTTC